These 9 T cell receptor beta chains originate from one sample sequenced in a study of glioma-infiltrating T cells after dendritic cell vaccination. Measured with immunoSEQ multiplex PCR; TCRdb has only the in-frame clones, and not every one. The sample lists more than 100,000 clones, roughly 81% occurring once. The sample was blood, taken before dendritic cell vaccination. Receptor source: a human donor with glioblastoma.

The V call is TRBV21-1, the J call TRBJ2-5; the table's D call, TRBD2, was not checked against the DNA. TRBV21-1 is deemed a pseudogene. This CDR3 is 16 amino acids long. CDR3 amino acids: CASSKDGGVLQETQYF. CDR3 sequence (DNA): TGTGCCAGCAGCAAAGATGGAGGGGTCCTTCAAGAGACCCAGTACTTC.

This chain joins TRBV18 and TRBJ2-1; no definite D call. The germline V gene has CDR1 KGHSH and CDR2 LQKENI. V shed 3 bases and J shed 14 bases, with 17 bases lying between them. This CDR3 has 13 residues. This chain's CDR3 is CASSPTGAEFKFF. Here the CDR3 DNA reads TGTGCCAGCTCACCCACCGGTGCGGAATTCAAGTTCTTC.

The chain joins TRBV4-3 to TRBJ1-5; no reliable D call. The ends were cut back, 6 bases at V and 5 bases at J, with 17 bases in the middle. Looked up from germline, CDR1 is LGHNA and CDR2 is YSLEER. This CDR3 spans 15 amino acids. The CDR3 coding sequence is TGCGCCAGCAGACACCAACTAGGGAGAGATCAGCCCCAGCATTTT. Translation: CASRHQLGRDQPQHF.

This chain uses TRBV25-1 with TRBJ2-2; TRBD1 matches at 9 bases. With V trimmed by 0 bases and J by 4 bases, 9 bases remained unmatched. Per germline, CDR1 MGHDK and CDR2 SYGVNS. The CDR3 sequence is 18 residues long. The CDR3 DNA sequence: TGTGCCAGCAGTGAATATTCAACCGGGACAGGGCTCACCGGGGAGCTGTTTTTT. Protein product: CASSEYSTGTGLTGELFF.

The chain uses TRBV19 and TRBJ1-2; a possible D gene is TRBD1 (6 bases). Germline V gene sequence: CDR1 LNHDA, CDR2 SQIVND (reference sequence). V was cut by 6 bases and J by 4 bases, with 15 bases left in between. The CDR3 contains 14 residues. The CDR3: CASSPRQESYGYTF. CDR3 nucleotides: TGTGCCAGTAGCCCTCGACAGGAGAGCTATGGCTACACCTTC.

The CDR3 protein is CASSWRQSSTYNEQFF. DNA for the CDR3: TGCGCCAGCAGCTGGAGACAGTCCTCTACCTACAATGAGCAGTTCTTC. The chain carries TRBV5-1 and TRBJ2-1, with D possibly matching TRBD1 (5 bases). This CDR3 region has 16 residues. The germline V and J ends were trimmed by 3 bases and 2 bases, with 15 bases remaining between them. CDR1 and CDR2 from the germline V gene are SGHRS and YFSETQ. The full variable domain, completed using reference TRBV5-1 and TRBJ2-1, is KAGVTQTPRYLIKTRGQQVTLSCSPISGHRSVSWYQQTPGQGLQFLFEYFSETQRNKGNFPGRFSGRQFSNSRSEMNVSTLELGDSALYLCASSWRQSSTYNEQFFGPGTRLTVL.

This clone was seen a single time. In DNA form, the CDR3 reads TGTGCCAGCAGTTCGCACTCCGACTATGAGCAGTTCTTC. Its translation: CASSSHSDYEQFF. This chain joins TRBV6-5 and TRBJ2-1; no reliable D call. Trimming took off 4 bases at V and 8 bases at J, with 12 bases between the two ends. CDR1 and CDR2 from the germline V gene are MNHEY and SVGAGI. The length of the CDR3 is 13 residues.

The CDR3 loop is CASSLVQGSGNTIYF. DNA for the CDR3: TGCGCCAGCAGCTTGGTTCAGGGATCTGGAAACACCATATATTTT. This chain links TRBV5-1 with TRBJ1-3; tentative D call: TRBD1 (5 bases). This CDR3 has 15 amino acids. Germline V gene data show CDR1 as SGHRS and CDR2 as YFSETQ. Trimming pared 0 bases from V and 1 base from J, leaving 8 bases between.

This clone was observed a handful of times. The J gene is TRBJ1-3, the V gene TRBV6-6; D remains ambiguous. The CDR3 totals 11 residues. V was clipped by 5 bases and J by 11 bases, with 10 bases between them. Germline V lookup: CDR1 MNHNY, CDR2 SVGAGI (reference sequence). CDR3 amino acids: CASSTRESIYF. CDR3 coding DNA: TGTGCCAGCAGTACCCGGGAATCCATATATTTT.